Sequencing of this T cell receptor beta chain was carried out in a study of T cell responses to AZD1222 COVID-19 vaccine. A remark on this clone: Its antigen is not identified.

TCRdb keeps only in-frame clones here, not all; method: immunoSEQ multiplex PCR. Its clone listing holds 150,000 or so clones. Notes on the study in general: Only 6 or 7 AZD1222 recipients tested seropositive at baseline.

Between the trimmed V and J ends, which lost 2 bases and 14 bases, there was a span of 14 bases. The CDR3 length is 12 residues. Per germline, CDR1 SGHDT and CDR2 YYEEEE. Sequenced sample: peripheral blood. This receptor was obtained from an adult in good health. The rearrangement links TRBV5-6 to TRBJ2-1; D is perhaps TRBD1 (5 bases). The chain's CDR3 is CASSLTGTSEFF. The DNA of the CDR3 is TGTGCCAGCAGCTTAACAGGTACGAGCGAGTTCTTC.